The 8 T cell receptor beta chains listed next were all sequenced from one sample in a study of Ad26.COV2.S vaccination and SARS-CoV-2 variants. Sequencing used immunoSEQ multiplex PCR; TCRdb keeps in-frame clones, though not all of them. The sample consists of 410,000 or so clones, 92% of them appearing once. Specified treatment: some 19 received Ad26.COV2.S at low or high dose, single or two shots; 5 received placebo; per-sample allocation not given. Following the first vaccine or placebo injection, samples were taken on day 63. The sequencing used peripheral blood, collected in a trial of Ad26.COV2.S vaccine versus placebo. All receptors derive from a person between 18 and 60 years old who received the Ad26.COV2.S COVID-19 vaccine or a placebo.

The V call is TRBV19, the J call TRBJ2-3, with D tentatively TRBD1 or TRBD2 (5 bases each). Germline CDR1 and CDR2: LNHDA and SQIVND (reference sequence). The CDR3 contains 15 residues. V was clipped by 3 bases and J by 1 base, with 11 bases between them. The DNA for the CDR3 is TGTGCCAGTAGTATCGGGACGGATCGCACAGATACGCAGTATTTT. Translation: CASSIGTDRTDTQYF.

The CDR3 coding sequence is TGTGCCAGCAGCCAAGAGTTGGGGGTCGGGACAGATACGCAGTATTTT. Translating gives CASSQELGVGTDTQYF. This sequence joins TRBV3-1 (or the pseudogene TRBV3-2) and TRBJ2-3; perhaps D is TRBD1 or TRBD2 (5 bases each). V lost 0 bases and J lost 3, with 13 bases in between. Germline-derived CDR1 and CDR2 are LGHDT and YNNKEL (reference sequence). This CDR3 has 16 residues.

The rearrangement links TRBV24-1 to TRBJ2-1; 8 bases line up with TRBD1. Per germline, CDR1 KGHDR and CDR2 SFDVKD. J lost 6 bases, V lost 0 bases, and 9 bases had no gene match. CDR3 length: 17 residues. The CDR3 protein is CATSDLPQGAKGNEQFF. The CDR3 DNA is TGTGCCACCAGTGATTTGCCTCAGGGGGCCAAGGGCAATGAGCAGTTCTTC.

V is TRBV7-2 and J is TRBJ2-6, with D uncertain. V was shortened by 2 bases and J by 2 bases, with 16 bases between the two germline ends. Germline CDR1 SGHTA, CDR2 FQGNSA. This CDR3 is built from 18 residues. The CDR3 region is CASSLSKGTYPGANVLTF. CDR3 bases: TGTGCCAGCAGCTTAAGTAAGGGAACCTACCCTGGGGCCAACGTCCTGACTTTC.

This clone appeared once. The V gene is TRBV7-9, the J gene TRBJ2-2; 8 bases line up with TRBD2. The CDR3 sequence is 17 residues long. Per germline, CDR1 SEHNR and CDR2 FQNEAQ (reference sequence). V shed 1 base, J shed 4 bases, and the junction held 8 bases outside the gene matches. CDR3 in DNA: TGTGCCAGCAGCTTAGTCGTGACTAGCGCATCCACCGGGGAGCTGTTTTTT. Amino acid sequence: CASSLVVTSASTGELFF.

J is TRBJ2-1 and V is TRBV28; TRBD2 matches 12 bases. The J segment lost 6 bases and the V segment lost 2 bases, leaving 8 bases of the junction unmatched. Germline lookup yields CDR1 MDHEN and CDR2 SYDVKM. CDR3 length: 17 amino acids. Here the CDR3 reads CASSLALTSGGSNEQFF. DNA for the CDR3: TGTGCCAGCAGTTTAGCCCTTACTAGCGGGGGGTCCAATGAGCAGTTCTTC.

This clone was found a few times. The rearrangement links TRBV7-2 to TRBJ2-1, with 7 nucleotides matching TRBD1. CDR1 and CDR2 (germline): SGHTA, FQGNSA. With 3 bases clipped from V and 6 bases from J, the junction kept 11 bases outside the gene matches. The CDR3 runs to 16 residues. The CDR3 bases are TGTGCCAGCAGCTTGACAGGGACCCCTCTCCGCAATGAGCAGTTCTTC. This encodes CASSLTGTPLRNEQFF.

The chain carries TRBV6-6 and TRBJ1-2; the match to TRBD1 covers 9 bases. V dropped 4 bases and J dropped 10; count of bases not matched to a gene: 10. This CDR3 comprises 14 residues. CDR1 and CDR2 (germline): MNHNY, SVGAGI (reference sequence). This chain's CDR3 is CASSSRDRVDVYTF. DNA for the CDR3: TGTGCCAGCAGTTCCCGGGACAGGGTGGATGTCTACACCTTC.